This T cell receptor (beta chain) was identified in a study of blood T cell repertoires in COVID-19. Trimming took 3 bases from V and 5 from J; bases not matched to a gene: 11. The germline gives CDR1 SGHTA, CDR2 FQGNSA. This CDR3 is built from 18 residues. Source study methods: The authors estimated nucleated cell counts from reference gene primer amplification. Sequenced by immunoSEQ multiplex PCR; TCRdb stores in-frame clones only, minus some. That table furnishes V, J and clone size, whereas the DNA furnished D and trimming. The sample carries roughly 100,000 clones, 80% to 90% recorded once. Sequenced sample: peripheral blood. The chain uses TRBV7-2 and TRBJ2-4; 12 nucleotides agree with TRBD2. The clonotype originates from a human donor in a cohort sampled during active COVID-19. CDR3 sequence (DNA): TGTGCCAGCAGCTTCCCGACTAGCGGGGGCCCTAGGGAAAACATTCAGTACTTC. The encoded protein is CASSFPTSGGPRENIQYF.